This T cell receptor (beta chain) comes out of a study of long-term antiretroviral therapy in people with HIV. Germline lookup yields CDR1 MNHNS and CDR2 SASEGT. The V gene lost 2 bases and the J gene lost 3 bases, with 7 bases spanning the gap. CDR3 length: 13 residues. General study results and limits: ART adherence, viral resistance and therapy changes were not recorded. The clones with expansion before ART were dominant in the repertoire at all time points.

Inclusion required at least two post-ART and at least one pre-ART PBMC samples. The authors ran the immunoSEQ assay, v3.0, at survey level. The protocol was immunoSEQ multiplex PCR, while the TCRdb copy is restricted to in-frame clones and leaves out a portion. The data contain over 30,000 clones, 79% of them singletons. A word on this clone: Its antigen is unknown.

This receptor was obtained from a young man with HIV. The rearrangement links TRBV6-1 to TRBJ1-2; D is unresolved. The source was unsorted PBMCs, collected 1.9 years after starting antiretroviral therapy. The CDR3, as DNA: TGTGCCAGCAGTGAATCGGTTTACTATGGCTACACCTTC. Its translation is CASSESVYYGYTF.